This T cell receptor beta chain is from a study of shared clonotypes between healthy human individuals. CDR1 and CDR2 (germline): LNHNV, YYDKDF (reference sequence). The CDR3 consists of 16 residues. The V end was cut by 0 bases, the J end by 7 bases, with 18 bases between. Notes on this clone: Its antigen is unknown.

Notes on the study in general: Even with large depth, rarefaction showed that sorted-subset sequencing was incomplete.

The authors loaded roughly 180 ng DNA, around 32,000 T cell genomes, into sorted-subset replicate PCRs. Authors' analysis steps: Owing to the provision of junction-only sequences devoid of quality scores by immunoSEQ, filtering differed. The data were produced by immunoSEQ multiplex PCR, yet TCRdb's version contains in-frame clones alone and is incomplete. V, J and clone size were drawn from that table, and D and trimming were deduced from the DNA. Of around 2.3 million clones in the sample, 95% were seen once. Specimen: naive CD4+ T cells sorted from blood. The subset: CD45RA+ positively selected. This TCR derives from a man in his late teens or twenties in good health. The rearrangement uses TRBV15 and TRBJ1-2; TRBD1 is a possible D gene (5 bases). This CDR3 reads CATSRDPTLGGGGYTF. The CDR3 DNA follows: TGTGCCACCAGCAGAGATCCCACCCTGGGGGGGGGTGGCTACACCTTC.